Listed below are T cell receptor beta chains from one sample, sequenced in a study of technical replicates of blood from several donors. This table comes from immunoSEQ multiplex PCR, and its TCRdb copy is limited to in-frame clones, with some not included. The repertoire includes approximately 69,000 clones, 95% to 97% of them detected once, and approximately 0.2% sits in the top ten. Source material: T cells isolated from PBMCs. The receptors shown here come from a human donor in good health. The CDR3 runs from the conserved cysteine through the conserved F or W. D genes are given only for firm matches. Only some rows state a clone size, as once, few, many or a class for expanded clones.

clone size	D gene	V gene	J gene	CDR3 protein	CDR3 DNA
-	-	TRBV7-8	TRBJ2-7	CASSLLPQGIDEQYF	TGTGCCAGCAGCTTATTGCCCCAGGGTATTGACGAGCAGTACTTC
once	-	TRBV11-2	TRBJ2-7	CASSLVAAEQYF	TGTGCCAGCAGCTTAGTTGCGGCCGAGCAGTACTTC
-	-	TRBV5-1	TRBJ2-1	CASSLSSYNEQFF	TGCGCCAGCAGCCTAAGTTCCTACAATGAGCAGTTCTTC
-	TRBD2	TRBV30	TRBJ2-1	CAWGLAGGPYNEQFF	TGTGCCTGGGGACTAGCGGGGGGGCCCTACAATGAGCAGTTCTTC
-	TRBD2	TRBV5-4	TRBJ2-5	CASSRKRTSGRSQETQYF	TGTGCCAGCAGCCGAAAACGGACTAGCGGGAGGTCCCAAGAGACCCAGTACTTC
-	TRBD1	TRBV7-2	TRBJ2-5	CASTQNTGGRETQYF	TGTGCCAGCACACAAAATACAGGGGGCCGAGAGACCCAGTACTTC
-	TRBD1	TRBV7-9	TRBJ1-2	CASSPRTGDLLWGPYTF	TGTGCCAGCAGCCCTCGGACAGGGGACCTCTTGTGGGGGCCGTACACCTTC
-	-	TRBV27	TRBJ1-1	CASSPLVDMNTEAFF	TGTGCCAGCAGTCCGCTAGTGGACATGAACACTGAAGCTTTCTTT
-	TRBD2	TRBV5-1	TRBJ2-1	CASSFSGALSSYNEQFF	TGCGCCAGCAGCTTTAGCGGGGCACTGAGCTCCTACAATGAGCAGTTCTTC
-	-	TRBV12-5	TRBJ1-5	CASGLVIKGRDQPQHF	TGTGCTAGTGGTTTGGTAATAAAAGGGAGGGATCAGCCCCAGCATTTT
-	-	TRBV28	TRBJ2-5	CASSLSAGMEETQYF	TGTGCCAGCAGTTTATCGGCAGGCATGGAAGAGACCCAGTACTTC
-	TRBD2	TRBV5-4	TRBJ2-1	CASSFGDYSYNEQFF	TGTGCCAGCAGCTTCGGGGACTACTCCTACAATGAGCAGTTCTTC
-	-	TRBV4-1	TRBJ2-1	CASSQPAAPDSYNEQFF	TGCGCCAGCAGCCAGCCAGCGGCTCCAGACTCCTACAATGAGCAGTTCTTC
-	TRBD1	TRBV29-1	TRBJ1-1	CSANRGPEAFF	TGCAGCGCGAACAGGGGTCCTGAAGCTTTCTTT
-	-	TRBV6-6	TRBJ1-2	CASSTYRDRVPGYTF	TGTGCCAGCAGCACATACAGGGATAGGGTCCCGGGCTACACCTTC
-	-	TRBV7-3	TRBJ1-1	CASSPWANTEAFF	TGTGCCAGCAGCCCCTGGGCGAACACTGAAGCTTTCTTT
once	-	TRBV5-1	TRBJ2-5	CASSLEVRETQYF	TGCGCCAGCAGCTTGGAAGTCAGGGAGACCCAGTACTTC
once	-	TRBV15	TRBJ2-7	CATSRDLGQSYEQYF	TGTGCCACCAGCAGAGATCTAGGCCAGTCCTACGAGCAGTACTTC
-	TRBD1	TRBV30	TRBJ2-3	CAWRGQGADTQYF	TGTGCCTGGAGGGGACAGGGGGCAGATACGCAGTATTTT
-	-	TRBV6-5	TRBJ2-3	CASSYSIQGGADTQYF	TGTGCCAGCAGTTACTCGATACAGGGCGGCGCAGATACGCAGTATTTT
-	-	TRBV28	TRBJ2-5	CASSPRPRVRGETQYF	TGTGCCAGCAGCCCTCGACCCAGGGTACGAGGAGAGACCCAGTACTTC
-	-	TRBV25-1	TRBJ1-1	CASSEAGRLNTEAFF	TGTGCCAGCAGTGAGGCGGGACGTTTGAACACTGAAGCTTTCTTT
-	-	TRBV12-5	TRBJ1-1	CASGFDPRRAPFEAFF	TGTGCTAGTGGTTTCGACCCGAGGAGAGCGCCGTTTGAAGCTTTCTTT
-	TRBD1	TRBV30	TRBJ1-6	CASGGAASPLHF	TGTGCCTCAGGGGGCGCCGCCTCACCCCTCCACTTT
-	TRBD1	TRBV6-5	TRBJ2-5	CASSYSTGAARETQYF	TGTGCCAGCAGTTACTCGACAGGGGCGGCAAGAGAGACCCAGTACTTC
-	TRBD1	TRBV5-1	TRBJ2-7	CASSSVAPGGPSYEQYF	TGCGCCAGCAGCTCGGTGGCTCCAGGGGGACCATCCTACGAGCAGTACTTC
-	TRBD1	TRBV11-2	TRBJ2-5	CASSWTGQETQYF	TGTGCCAGCAGCTGGACAGGCCAAGAGACCCAGTACTTC
-	-	TRBV29-1	TRBJ1-1	CSVEVAVNTEAFF	TGCAGCGTTGAAGTCGCAGTGAACACTGAAGCTTTCTTT
-	-	TRBV4-2	TRBJ1-2	CASSQGGLNYGYTF	TGTGCCAGCAGCCAGGGGGGGCTTAACTATGGCTACACCTTC
-	TRBD2	TRBV7-9	TRBJ2-3	CASSVPGLAGYLTDTQYF	TGTGCCAGCAGCGTCCCGGGACTAGCGGGCTATTTGACAGATACGCAGTATTTT
once	TRBD1	TRBV7-8	TRBJ1-2	CASSSQGQGGYGYTF	TGTGCCAGCAGCTCGCAAGGACAGGGTGGCTATGGCTACACCTTC
-	TRBD1	TRBV11-3	TRBJ1-3	CASSVDRGVRNTIYF	TGTGCCAGCAGCGTGGACAGGGGGGTTAGAAACACCATATATTTT
-	-	TRBV19	TRBJ2-7	CASSTRRNYEQYF	TGTGCCAGTAGTACTAGAAGGAACTACGAGCAGTACTTC
once	TRBD2	TRBV7-2	TRBJ2-7	CASSTASGDTYEQYF	TGTGCCAGCAGCACAGCTAGCGGCGACACCTACGAGCAGTACTTC
-	TRBD1	TRBV6-5	TRBJ1-4	CASSYQGEVEKLFF	TGTGCCAGCAGTTACCAGGGGGAAGTGGAAAAACTGTTTTTT
once	TRBD1	TRBV30	TRBJ2-4	CAWSGTGAWNIQYF	TGTGCCTGGAGCGGGACAGGGGCTTGGAACATTCAGTACTTC
-	TRBD1	TRBV6-5	TRBJ1-1	CASSYGTGNTEAFF	TGTGCCAGCAGTTACGGGACAGGGAACACTGAAGCTTTCTTT
-	TRBD1	TRBV28	TRBJ2-2	CASSLPGTGMNTGELFF	TGTGCCAGCAGTTTACCCGGGACAGGGATGAACACCGGGGAGCTGTTTTTT
-	-	TRBV4-1	TRBJ2-7	CASSQPPAGLGEQYF	TGCGCCAGCAGCCAACCCCCAGCGGGCTTGGGTGAGCAGTACTTC
-	-	TRBV7-8	TRBJ1-1	CASSLSGRWGQRNTEAFF	TGTGCCAGCAGCTTATCAGGGCGTTGGGGGCAAAGAAACACTGAAGCTTTCTTT
-	-	TRBV9	TRBJ2-7	CASSPSGLLLGEQYF	TGTGCCAGCAGCCCATCGGGACTCCTTCTCGGCGAGCAGTACTTC
-	TRBD2	TRBV10-3	TRBJ2-3	CAITSGSTDTQYF	TGTGCCATCACTAGCGGGAGCACAGATACGCAGTATTTT
-	TRBD1	TRBV5-4	TRBJ2-7	CASSRTGGQDYEQYF	TGTGCCAGCAGCCGAACCGGGGGACAGGACTACGAGCAGTACTTC
once	-	TRBV19	TRBJ1-4	CASREGEKLFF	TGTGCCAGTCGAGAGGGCGAAAAACTGTTTTTT
-	-	TRBV5-8	TRBJ1-1	CASSRIAGGSYTEAFF	TGTGCCAGCAGCCGAATCGCAGGAGGCAGTTACACTGAAGCTTTCTTT
once	-	TRBV4-2	TRBJ1-6	CASRPKGLENSPLHF	TGTGCCAGCAGGCCGAAGGGGCTGGAGAATTCACCCCTCCACTTT
-	TRBD2	TRBV11-2	TRBJ2-4	CASSLDLGLVGVRAKNIQYF	TGTGCCAGCAGCTTAGATTTGGGACTAGTAGGGGTTAGGGCCAAAAACATTCAGTACTTC
few	-	TRBV6-5	TRBJ1-1	CASRRWDTEAFF	TGTGCCAGCAGGAGGTGGGACACTGAAGCTTTCTTT
-	TRBD2	TRBV30	TRBJ2-1	CAWSKASGFNEQFF	TGTGCCTGGAGCAAGGCTAGCGGTTTTAATGAGCAGTTCTTC
-	TRBD1	TRBV7-2	TRBJ2-1	CASSRPDRVIHEQFF	TGTGCCAGCAGCCGACCGGACAGGGTGATTCATGAGCAGTTCTTC